The clone carrying this T cell receptor beta chain has only one observation. These data come from a study of blood T cell repertoires in COVID-19. TCRdb keeps only in-frame clones here, not all; method: immunoSEQ multiplex PCR. The table records about 170,000 clones, around four fifths of them present only once. The age range of participants was about 18 to 89 years, with residence in about two dozen US areas. Sequencing was performed on PBMCs or T cells enriched from blood (not recorded which). The sequence was collected from a woman in her 50s in a cohort exposed to, infected with or recovered from COVID-19 (not recorded which).

DNA for the CDR3: TGTGCCATCAGTGAGTCGTCTACTAACTATGGCTACACCTTC. Its translation is CAISESSTNYGYTF. This chain links TRBV10-3 with TRBJ1-2; D is uncertain. Germline CDR1 is ENHRY and CDR2 is SYGVKD. The germline V and J ends were trimmed by 0 bases and 0 bases, with 5 bases remaining between them. The CDR3 contains 14 residues.